A selection of T cell receptor beta chains follows, all from one sample in a study of cytomegalovirus exposure and HLA in healthy donors. Method: immunoSEQ multiplex PCR; TCRdb's copy keeps in-frame clones and lacks some. The data show 150,000 to 200,000 clones, with about four fifths seen just once and about 1% held by the top ten. Material for sequencing was PBMCs. The receptors were sampled from a woman in her thirties or forties in good health and CMV-seronegative. The CDR3 runs from the conserved cysteine through the conserved F or W. The D gene is left open where the match is weak. A clone size is listed for some rows: how often the clone was seen (once, few, many), or a class if it is expanded.

J gene | V gene | clone size | D gene | CDR3 protein | CDR3 DNA
TRBJ1-5 | TRBV7-2 | - | - | CASSLGQGGGQPQHF | TGTGCCAGCAGCTTAGGGCAGGGCGGTGGTCAGCCCCAGCATTTT
TRBJ1-1 | TRBV27 | - | - | CASRTRENTEAFF | TGTGCCAGCAGAACGAGGGAGAACACTGAAGCTTTCTTT
TRBJ1-1 | TRBV19 | once | - | CASSIDRIGYPLTF | TGTGCCAGTAGTATAGATAGAATCGGGTACCCCCTGACTTTT
TRBJ2-3 | TRBV6-4 | - | TRBD1 | CASSAGQGAHTQYF | TGTGCCAGCAGTGCCGGACAGGGGGCACATACGCAGTATTTT
TRBJ2-3 | TRBV7-9 | - | - | CASSPVAADTQYF | TGTGCCAGCAGCCCAGTAGCCGCAGATACGCAGTATTTT
TRBJ1-3 | TRBV14 | - | - | CASSQDSPGAGNTIYF | TGTGCCAGCAGCCAAGATTCGCCAGGGGCAGGAAACACCATATATTTT
TRBJ2-2 | TRBV4-2 | - | TRBD2 | CASSPPAGVGVGELFF | TGTGCCAGCAGCCCTCCAGCGGGAGTGGGTGTCGGGGAGCTGTTTTTT
TRBJ1-3 | TRBV7-3 | - | - | CASSAGTLNSGNTIYF | TGTGCCAGCAGCGCAGGGACATTGAACTCTGGAAACACCATATATTTT
TRBJ2-7 | TRBV5-4 | - | TRBD2 | CASSLEASGSEQYF | TGTGCCAGCAGCTTGGAGGCTAGCGGGAGCGAGCAGTACTTC
TRBJ2-3 | TRBV9 | - | - | CASATGTSTDTQYF | TGTGCCTCCGCCACCGGGACTAGCACAGATACGCAGTATTTT
TRBJ2-5 | TRBV7-2 | - | TRBD1 | CASSLGTGQETQYF | TGTGCCAGCAGCTTAGGGACAGGCCAAGAGACCCAGTACTTC
TRBJ1-1 | TRBV19 | once | TRBD1 | CASSIRGGTGNTEAFF | TGTGCCAGTAGTATCCGGGGCGGGACAGGGAACACTGAAGCTTTCTTT
TRBJ2-3 | TRBV7-2 | - | - | CASSLQPSSGSRDTQYF | TGTGCCAGCAGCTTACAACCTAGTTCGGGGTCCCGTGATACGCAGTATTTT
TRBJ1-1 | TRBV9 | - | - | CASSPKLLQMNTEAFF | TGTGCCAGCAGCCCCAAGTTGCTACAGATGAACACTGAAGCTTTCTTT
TRBJ2-7 | TRBV7-2 | - | - | CASSSISYEQYF | TGTGCCAGCAGCTCTATCTCCTACGAGCAGTACTTC
TRBJ2-7 | TRBV15 | once | - | CATSTDPGTQSSYEQYF | TGTGCCACCAGCACCGACCCCGGGACACAAAGCTCCTACGAGCAGTACTTC
TRBJ2-3 | TRBV6-1 | few | TRBD1 | CASSEGTGATDTQYF | TGTGCCAGCAGTGAAGGGACAGGGGCCACAGATACGCAGTATTTT
TRBJ1-2 | TRBV25-1 | - | TRBD1 | CASSEPGDRGRLDGYTF | TGTGCCAGCAGTGAACCCGGGGACAGGGGGCGACTGGATGGCTACACCTTC
TRBJ1-2 | TRBV11-3 | - | - | CASSPRGFYGYTF | TGTGCCAGCAGCCCTAGGGGATTCTATGGCTACACCTTC
TRBJ1-1 | TRBV18 | few | TRBD1 | CAILRTGGTEAFF | TGTGCCATCCTCCGAACAGGGGGCACTGAAGCTTTCTTT
TRBJ1-2 | TRBV30 | - | - | CAWSWEYGYTF | TGTGCCTGGAGTTGGGAGTATGGCTACACCTTC
TRBJ1-5 | TRBV29-1 | - | - | CSVAPGGDSNQPQHF | TGCAGCGTGGCCCCCGGGGGGGATAGCAATCAGCCCCAGCATTTT
TRBJ2-3 | TRBV27 | - | TRBD2 | CASTPLAGVRADTQYF | TGTGCCAGCACCCCCCTAGCGGGAGTGAGGGCAGATACGCAGTATTTT
TRBJ2-3 | TRBV14 | - | TRBD1 | CASSQERPARDRERLKVTDTQYF | TGTGCCAGCAGCCAAGAACGCCCCGCAAGAGACAGGGAACGCTTGAAGGTTACAGATACGCAGTATTTT
TRBJ2-3 | TRBV28 | - | - | CASSRELGTHTQYF | TGTGCCAGCAGTCGGGAGCTTGGAACCCATACGCAGTATTTT
TRBJ2-3 | TRBV7-3 | few | TRBD1 | CASSRGQSSTDTQYF | TGTGCCAGCAGCCGGGGACAGTCTAGCACAGATACGCAGTATTTT
TRBJ1-1 | TRBV7-3 | - | TRBD1 | CASSLNAQGVGTEAFF | TGTGCCAGCAGCTTAAATGCTCAGGGGGTGGGCACTGAAGCTTTCTTT
TRBJ1-4 | TRBV27 | - | TRBD1 | CASRTWDRGNEKLFF | TGTGCCAGCAGGACGTGGGACAGGGGGAATGAAAAACTGTTTTTT
TRBJ2-7 | TRBV5-6 | - | TRBD2 | CASSWNREGRRYEQYF | TGTGCCAGCAGCTGGAACCGGGAGGGCCGGCGGTACGAGCAGTACTTC
TRBJ1-2 | TRBV5-6 | - | TRBD1 | CASIETGGAGGYTF | TGTGCCAGCATCGAGACAGGGGGCGCTGGAGGCTACACCTTC
TRBJ2-5 | TRBV7-7 | - | - | CASSAAFPPETQYF | TGTGCCAGCAGCGCAGCGTTTCCCCCGGAGACCCAGTACTTC